This T cell receptor (beta chain) came from a study of T-cell reconstitution after alpha-beta-depleted transplantation in children. Germline CDR1 reads KGHDR; CDR2 reads SFDVKD. V was pared by 9 bases and J by 5 bases, with 8 bases of the junction left unmatched. This CDR3 has 13 amino acids. Unique molecular identifiers were used to barcode this TCRbeta library. A single record per CDR3 protein comes from TCRdb applying MiXCR to the PCR reads. Found here are 200,000 to 250,000 distinct CDR3 sequences, roughly 11% of them singletons; the top ten hold approximately 28%. This clonotype was seen repeatedly, ten times or more.

The chain has TRBV24-1 and TRBJ2-5, with 7 bases lining up with TRBD1. The source is a child in the first two years of life with acute myeloid leukemia, due to receive a stem cell transplant. Sequencing used PBMCs, obtained before TCRalphabeta/CD19-depleted stem cell transplant. CDR3 amino acids: CATAPGTAETQYF. The CDR3 nucleotides are TGTGCCACCGCGCCTGGGACAGCCGAGACCCAGTACTTC.